This is a list of T cell receptor beta chains from one sample in a study of cytomegalovirus exposure and HLA in healthy donors. Sequenced by immunoSEQ multiplex PCR; TCRdb stores in-frame clones only, minus some. This sample has 100,000 to 150,000 clones, with 80% found just once. The specimen was PBMCs. Every receptor here comes from a man aged 25-40 years in good health and CMV-seronegative. The CDR3 runs from the conserved cysteine through the conserved F or W. A D gene is named only where the DNA matches it firmly. The listing skips clone size in some rows; elsewhere it reads once, few, many or a size class.

CDR3 length,clone size,V gene,D gene,J gene,CDR3 protein,CDR3 DNA
13,NA,TRBV30,NA,TRBJ1-2,CAWSVLGSGGYTF,TGTGCCTGGAGTGTACTGGGGAGTGGTGGCTACACCTTC
14,NA,TRBV19,TRBD2,TRBJ2-1,CASSIAGGPNEQFF,TGTGCCAGTAGTATTGCGGGAGGGCCCAATGAGCAGTTCTTC
16,NA,TRBV4-1,TRBD2,TRBJ2-1,CASSQDGGRSDNEQFF,TGCGCCAGCAGCCAAGACGGCGGGAGGTCGGACAATGAGCAGTTCTTC
16,once,TRBV9,NA,TRBJ2-7,CASSVVGAYPPYEQYF,TGTGCCAGCAGCGTAGTCGGAGCTTACCCCCCCTACGAGCAGTACTTC
17,few,TRBV12-5,TRBD2,TRBJ2-7,CASGPVPTSGAVYEQYF,TGTGCTAGTGGCCCGGTACCGACTAGCGGAGCCGTTTACGAGCAGTACTTC
13,NA,TRBV7-9,NA,TRBJ1-1,CASSFLGPTEAFF,TGTGCCAGCAGCTTTCTGGGGCCCACTGAAGCTTTCTTT
15,NA,TRBV7-2,NA,TRBJ2-3,CASSLISGVPDTQYF,TGTGCCAGCAGCTTAATTTCGGGGGTACCAGATACGCAGTATTTT
15,NA,TRBV7-2,TRBD1,TRBJ2-2,CASSLGQGETGELFF,TGTGCCAGCAGCTTGGGACAGGGGGAAACCGGGGAGCTGTTTTTT
15,once,TRBV5-1,NA,TRBJ1-5,CASSLYSGSNQPQHF,TGCGCCAGCAGCTTGTACAGCGGGAGCAATCAGCCCCAGCATTTT
16,NA,TRBV27,TRBD2,TRBJ2-1,CASSFLLAGGNNKQFF,TGTGCCAGCAGTTTCTTACTAGCGGGAGGGAACAATAAGCAGTTCTTC